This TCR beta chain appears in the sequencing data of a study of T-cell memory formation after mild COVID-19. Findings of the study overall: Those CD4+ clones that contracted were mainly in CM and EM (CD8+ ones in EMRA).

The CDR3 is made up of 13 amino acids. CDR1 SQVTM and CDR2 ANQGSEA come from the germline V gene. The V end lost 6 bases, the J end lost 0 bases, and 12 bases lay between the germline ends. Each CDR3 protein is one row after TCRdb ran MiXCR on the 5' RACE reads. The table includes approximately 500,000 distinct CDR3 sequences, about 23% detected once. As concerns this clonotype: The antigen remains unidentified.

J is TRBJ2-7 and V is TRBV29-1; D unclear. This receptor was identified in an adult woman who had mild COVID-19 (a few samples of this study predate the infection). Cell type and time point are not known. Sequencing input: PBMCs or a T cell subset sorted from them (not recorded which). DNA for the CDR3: TGCAGCGTGGTGCCTTTGAGCTCCTACGAGCAGTACTTC. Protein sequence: CSVVPLSSYEQYF.